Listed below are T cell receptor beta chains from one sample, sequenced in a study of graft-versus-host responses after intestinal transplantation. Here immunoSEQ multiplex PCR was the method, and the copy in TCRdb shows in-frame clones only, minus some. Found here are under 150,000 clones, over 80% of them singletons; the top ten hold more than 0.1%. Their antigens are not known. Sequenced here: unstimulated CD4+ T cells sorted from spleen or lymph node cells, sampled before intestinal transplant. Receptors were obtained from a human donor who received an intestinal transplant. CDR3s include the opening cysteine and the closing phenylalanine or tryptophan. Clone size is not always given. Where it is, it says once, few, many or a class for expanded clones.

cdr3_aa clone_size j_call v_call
CASSLYVGNTIYF NA TRBJ1-3 TRBV5-1
CASSPQKGGGETQYF NA TRBJ2-5 TRBV18
CASSLEPEGYTF NA TRBJ1-2 TRBV28
CASSSKTGKNEQYF NA TRBJ2-7 TRBV7-2
CAWSVNEQFF NA TRBJ2-1 TRBV30
CASSIGSFGTDTQYF NA TRBJ2-3 TRBV28
CASRRGVAGNTIYF NA TRBJ1-3 TRBV6-5
CASSLTFTPRGEQFF NA TRBJ2-1 TRBV7-3
CASSIETSGSNEQFF NA TRBJ2-1 TRBV19
CASSLVTGVGDDTQYF once TRBJ2-3 TRBV5-1
CAISPGARGERELFF NA TRBJ2-2 TRBV10-3
CASSLTSLDRTLYGYTF NA TRBJ1-2 TRBV5-6
CASSPGTFSSYEQYF NA TRBJ2-7 TRBV4-1
CAISESLLAGVRDEQFF NA TRBJ2-1 TRBV10-3
CAWSVQSGAYNEQFF NA TRBJ2-1 TRBV30
CASSPGVGATNYGYTF NA TRBJ1-2 TRBV18
CASSLEGASYNEQFF NA TRBJ2-1 TRBV28
CASSPPGLGGYTF NA TRBJ1-2 TRBV7-3
CASSLGTGAYEQYF NA TRBJ2-7 TRBV7-9
CASRYGTIPFEQFF once TRBJ2-1 TRBV28
CASSQAGGANVLTF NA TRBJ2-6 TRBV18
CASSPGGLNEKLFF few TRBJ1-4 TRBV5-1
CASTYSRWFAGLRQPQHF NA TRBJ1-5 TRBV7-3
CASRQSGAYEQYF NA TRBJ2-7 TRBV6-1
CATSGGGVEQYF NA TRBJ2-7 TRBV15
CASSIVPGLTYEQYF NA TRBJ2-7 TRBV19
CASSPDPGGPSYNEQFF NA TRBJ2-1 TRBV7-3
CATSRDRDTQYF NA TRBJ2-3 TRBV15
CSAEGVDTQYF NA TRBJ2-3 TRBV20-1
CASATSGAQETQYF NA TRBJ2-5 TRBV5-1
CASSVDPQSATQYF NA TRBJ2-3 TRBV9
CASSSPTGNRDEQYF NA TRBJ2-7 TRBV28
CASSATSTDTQYF NA TRBJ2-3 TRBV6-4
CASSSTAGGLGGYTF NA TRBJ1-2 TRBV28
CAWSQGHEQYF NA TRBJ2-7 TRBV30
CATRDTYYEQYF once TRBJ2-7 TRBV28
CASSPGAGMETQYF NA TRBJ2-5 TRBV18
CASTTIPETQYF NA TRBJ2-5 TRBV7-9
CASSFSGPNTEAFF NA TRBJ1-1 TRBV5-1
CASSSGRPSTNEKLFF NA TRBJ1-4 TRBV6-5
CASSPGMNTEAFF NA TRBJ1-1 TRBV19
CASSGGKTPTNEKLFF few TRBJ1-4 TRBV5-1
CASSLWGFAGRYQETQYF NA TRBJ2-5 TRBV7-2
CAGKQASLYNEQFF once TRBJ2-1 TRBV2
CSVVGQEHNEQFF NA TRBJ2-1 TRBV29-1
CASSLGDVRESYEQYF NA TRBJ2-7 TRBV5-1
CASSLIGTGVYEQYF NA TRBJ2-7 TRBV27
CASSQSSGLYNEQFF NA TRBJ2-1 TRBV5-4
CASSTPGATNEKLFF once TRBJ1-4 TRBV4-1
CAWSPNVGAREQYF NA TRBJ2-7 TRBV30
CASSLENAIYF few TRBJ1-3 TRBV7-9
CASSLGSRTSVGYEQYF once TRBJ2-7 TRBV13
CASSQMDARTSGSGTQYF NA TRBJ2-5 TRBV4-1
CASSLAGTNEKLFF NA TRBJ1-4 TRBV5-1
CASSQPFRGRGYEQYF NA NA TRBV4-1
CAWSVGGGLPPKQYF NA TRBJ2-7 TRBV30
CASSRTGSREQYF NA TRBJ2-7 TRBV28